This is a list of T cell receptor beta chains from one sample in a study of blood T cells in healthy people across ages. TCRdb redid the calling of the 5' RACE reads with MiXCR, one entry per CDR3 protein. The sample holds about 780,000 distinct CDR3 sequences, about half seen once. Sequencing was performed on blood. The receptors stem from a man at least 80 years old in good health. The CDR3 runs from the conserved cysteine through the conserved F or W. The D gene is left open where the match is weak. The listing skips clone size in some rows; elsewhere it reads once, few, many or a size class.

size	V	J	D	DNA	CDR3
.	TRBV27	TRBJ1-2	.	TGTGCCAGCAGTCCCGCGTCCCTTCACGATGCGGGCTACACCTTC	CASSPASLHDAGYTF
few	TRBV7-9	TRBJ2-5	.	TGTGCCAGCAGCTTTATTTCGGAGACCCAGTACTTC	CASSFISETQYF
.	TRBV7-2	TRBJ1-1	TRBD1	TGTGCCAGCAGCAAACGACAGGGGATGATAGCTTTCTTT	CASSKRQGMIAFF
many	TRBV11-1	TRBJ2-7	.	TGTGCCAGCGCGGGCGGGCTCAGCGAGCAGTACTTC	CASAGGLSEQYF
.	TRBV5-1	TRBJ2-3	.	TGCGCCAGCAGCTTGGCTACACCTAGAGAAAAAAACACAGATACGCAGTATTTT	CASSLATPREKNTDTQYF
.	TRBV7-2	TRBJ2-1	.	TGTGCCAGCAGCTACAGACAGGTCCGCGAGCAGTTCTTC	CASSYRQVREQFF
.	TRBV27	TRBJ1-2	TRBD1	TGTGCCAGCAGTCAAGGACAGGGGGCCGGCTACACCTTC	CASSQGQGAGYTF
.	TRBV29-1	TRBJ1-6	.	TGCAGCGTTGCGGGGGGGATCGGGTCACCCCTCCACTTT	CSVAGGIGSPLHF
many	TRBV10-3	TRBJ2-1	.	TGTGCCATAAGGCCGGGGGGCGACAATGAGCAGTTCTTC	CAIRPGGDNEQFF
.	TRBV5-1	TRBJ2-5	TRBD2	TGCGCCAGCAGCTTGAGACTAGCGGGAGGTTCACAAGAGACCCAGTACTTC	CASSLRLAGGSQETQYF
.	TRBV7-2	TRBJ2-1	TRBD2	TGTGCCAGCAGCTACTACCGATCTGGCGGGAGGGCGGCCTACAATGAGCAGTTCTTC	CASSYYRSGGRAAYNEQFF
.	TRBV20-1	TRBJ2-5	.	TGCAGTGCCCCAGGGGTAGGGGGGTACGGGCAGTACTTC	CSAPGVGGYGQYF
.	TRBV20-1	TRBJ2-5	.	TGCAGTGCTAGAGATCGGCAGGGCAACCAAGAGACCCAGTACTTC	CSARDRQGNQETQYF
.	TRBV5-1	TRBJ1-1	.	TGCGCCAGCAATTGGGACATTCAGAACACTGAAGCTTTCTTT	CASNWDIQNTEAFF
.	TRBV21-1	TRBJ1-5	.	TGTGCCAGCACCGGACAGTATAGCAATCAGCCCCAGCATTTT	CASTGQYSNQPQHF
.	TRBV4-2	TRBJ1-1	TRBD1	TGTGCCAGCAGCCAGAATATGGGACAGGAGAACACTGAAGCTTTCTTT	CASSQNMGQENTEAFF
.	TRBV5-1	TRBJ1-2	.	TGCGCCAGCAGCTTGGGGGACCCAATCTCGGGCTACACCTTC	CASSLGDPISGYTF
.	TRBV5-1	TRBJ2-2	TRBD2	TGCGCCAGCAGCTTTAGCGGGGGTCCCAGGGTCGGGGAGCTGTTTTTT	CASSFSGGPRVGELFF
.	TRBV20-1	TRBJ1-1	.	TGCAGTGCTAGACGACAGAACACTGAAGCTTTCTTT	CSARRQNTEAFF
few	TRBV2	TRBJ2-1	.	TGTGCCAGCAGCCCTGGGACCCTACAAATAAATGAGCAGTTCTTC	CASSPGTLQINEQFF
few	TRBV20-1	TRBJ2-7	.	TGCAGTCCCGAGAGACCCTCCTACGAGCAGTACTTC	CSPERPSYEQYF
many	TRBV29-1	TRBJ2-4	.	TGCAGCGTCGCCACAGACGCCAAAAACATTCAGTACTTC	CSVATDAKNIQYF
.	TRBV6-6	TRBJ2-7	.	TGTGCCAGCAGTTACATGGCGGGTTACGAGCAGTACTTC	CASSYMAGYEQYF
.	TRBV27	TRBJ2-1	TRBD1	TGTGCCAGCACTCTCACTCGGACAGGGGAAGGAAATGAGCAGTTCTTC	CASTLTRTGEGNEQFF
few	TRBV7-2	TRBJ2-5	TRBD2	TGTGCCAGCAGCCATCGACTAGCGGGAGGACAGGAGACCCAGTACTTC	CASSHRLAGGQETQYF
few	TRBV28	TRBJ2-5	.	TGTGCCAGCAGTTTAGAACGGGGCGGGTCCCAGTACTTC	CASSLERGGSQYF
.	TRBV4-2	TRBJ1-4	.	TGTGCCAGCAGCCAACGTGACCCGTTACGACTGTTTTTT	CASSQRDPLRLFF
many	TRBV12-3/TRBV12-4	TRBJ2-3	.	TGTGCCAGCAGTCTTAGTTCGTCAGATACGCAGTATTTT	CASSLSSSDTQYF
.	TRBV28	TRBJ2-4	.	TGTGCCAGCAGGCCTATCTGGACAGACTCTGCCAAAAACATTCAGTACTTC	CASRPIWTDSAKNIQYF
many	TRBV29-1	TRBJ2-1	TRBD2	TGCAGCGCCGGGACTAGCGGGAGAGACGGCGAGCAGTTCTTC	CSAGTSGRDGEQFF
many	TRBV28	TRBJ2-1	TRBD1	TGTGCCAGCAGTCCCTCCGGACAGGGGATTTGGAATGAGCAGTTCTTC	CASSPSGQGIWNEQFF
few	TRBV30	TRBJ1-5	TRBD1	TGTGCCTGGAGTCGGGACAGTAGCAATCAGCCCCAGCATTTT	CAWSRDSSNQPQHF
.	TRBV30	TRBJ1-5	.	TGTGCCTGGAGTGAGGCGGATTATAGCAATCAGCCCCAGCATTTT	CAWSEADYSNQPQHF
many	TRBV5-1	TRBJ2-6	.	TGCGCCAGCAGCTTGGCTACTGGGGCCAACGTCCTGACTTTC	CASSLATGANVLTF
.	TRBV6-5	TRBJ1-5	.	TGTGCCAGCAGACCACTCTTGGGGAGTCAGCCCCAGCATTTT	CASRPLLGSQPQHF
.	TRBV18	TRBJ1-1	TRBD1	TGTGCCAGCTCACCACCGAGAACAGGGGGTCTTAACACTGAAGCTTTCTTT	CASSPPRTGGLNTEAFF
few	TRBV9	TRBJ1-6	.	TGTGCCAGCAGCGTAGCGGCTACGGGGGGGCATTCACCCCTCCACTTT	CASSVAATGGHSPLHF
.	TRBV20-1	TRBJ2-7	TRBD2	TGCAGTGCGACTAGCGGGATCCGCGCCTACGAGCAGTACTTC	CSATSGIRAYEQYF
few	TRBV7-9	TRBJ1-1	.	TGTGCCAGCAGCTTAGAAGGGCAGAACACTGAAGCTTTCTTT	CASSLEGQNTEAFF
.	TRBV13	TRBJ2-1	.	TGTGCCAGCAGCTTATATCACAGTAACAATGAGCAGTTCTTC	CASSLYHSNNEQFF
.	TRBV10-1	TRBJ2-7	.	TGCGCCAGCAGTGAGTCGATCGGGGCAGCCGATTCCTACGAGCAGTACTTC	CASSESIGAADSYEQYF
few	TRBV7-2	TRBJ2-3	.	TGTGCCAGCAGCTTAGAGGCGGCTGTAAACACAGATACGCAGTATTTT	CASSLEAAVNTDTQYF
.	TRBV28	TRBJ2-5	TRBD2	TGTGCCAGCAGTTTAGGACTAGCGGGAGATGGGACCCAAGAGACCCAGTACTTC	CASSLGLAGDGTQETQYF
.	TRBV29-1	TRBJ2-4	TRBD1	TGCAGCGTTATTAGGGTGGGACAGCCAGCCAAAAACATTCAGTACTTC	CSVIRVGQPAKNIQYF
.	TRBV3-1	TRBJ2-5	.	TGTGCCAGCAGCCCATCCCGAGGGCAATTGACAGAGACCCAGTACTTC	CASSPSRGQLTETQYF
many	TRBV11-2	TRBJ2-2	.	TGTGCCAGCAGCTTAGATGGGTCGGGCCCGAACACCGGGGAGCTGTTTTTT	CASSLDGSGPNTGELFF
few	TRBV6-6	TRBJ2-7	.	TGTGCCAGCAGTTATTCGCTAGAGGTGCCCTCCTACGAGCAGTACTTC	CASSYSLEVPSYEQYF
.	TRBV5-1	TRBJ2-6	TRBD2	TGCGCCAGCAGCTTGAGCGGGAGGACGTTTGGGGCCAACGTCCTGACTTTC	CASSLSGRTFGANVLTF
.	TRBV3-1	TRBJ1-2	TRBD1	TGTGCCAGCAGCCGACCGGGACAGGGGTCTCGGGGCTACACCTTC	CASSRPGQGSRGYTF
.	TRBV30	TRBJ2-1	.	TGTGCCTGGAGTGACATCCCGGCCGCCGGGGAGCAGTTCTTC	CAWSDIPAAGEQFF
.	TRBV10-3	TRBJ2-7	TRBD2	TGTGCCATCACGACCCAGCGGGAAAACGAGCAGTACTTC	CAITTQRENEQYF
.	TRBV9	TRBJ2-7	TRBD2	TGTGCCAGCAGCGTAGGGGACTACCAAAACGAGCAGTACTTC	CASSVGDYQNEQYF
.	TRBV20-1	TRBJ1-2	.	TGCAGTGCTAGTCCCGGACAGACTAACTATGGCTACACCTTC	CSASPGQTNYGYTF